What follows is one T cell receptor beta chain and its context. Its matching antigen is unknown. The data originate from a study of T cells expressing NK-cell markers. Study information: According to the study, TCR beta repertoires originated from sorted CD3+CD56+NKG2C+, CD3+CD56+NKG2C- and CD3+CD56-NKG2C+ T cells. Sequencing covered eight donors, seven HCMV-seropositive and one seronegative. Overall study results and limits: A range of roughly 1.0-8% of CD8+ T cells consisted of dominant NKG2C+ clonotypes in more than five donors.

Making the TCR beta cDNA relied on 5'RACE template switching with UMIs. TCRdb reanalyzed the 5' RACE reads, giving one entry per CDR3 protein sequence and no DNA. Seen in this sample are over 100,000 distinct CDR3 sequences; the ten most common clones hold less than 20%. Germline V gives CDR1 LGHNA, CDR2 YSLEER. The CDR3 is 18 amino acids. The specimen sequenced was blood T cells: a sorted CD56 or NKG2C T cell subset, CD4+ or CD8+ T cells, or bulk PBMC T cells (not recorded which). The clonotype originates from a woman between 18 and 70 years old in good health. V gene TRBV4-3 combines with J gene TRBJ1-3; TCRdb proposes TRBD1, but this gene call is untestable without DNA. The chain's CDR3 is CASSQDPKGEPSGNTIYF.